Sequencing of this T cell receptor beta chain was carried out in a study of CD8+ T cells in alopecia areata. Study-level points and caveats: Tofacitinib significantly brought down scalp clonality and expanded CD8+ clones among top 100.

cDNA reverse transcribed from extracted RNA served as the sequencing template. Method: immunoSEQ multiplex PCR; TCRdb's copy keeps in-frame clones and lacks some. Of about 140,000 clones listed, nearly 55% are singletons. This sample's treatment: oral pan-JAK inhibitor, 5-10 mg twice daily. To note about this clone: The antigen is not known.

V lost 1 base, J lost 3 bases, and 10 bases lay in between. CDR3 length: 14 residues. The germline gives CDR1 SGHVS, CDR2 FQNEAQ. This sequence originates from a human donor with alopecia areata. This material consisted of CD8+ T cells sorted from blood, taken at week 4, from a patient treated with tofacitinib. V usage is TRBV7-8 and J usage is TRBJ2-7, with D hard to call. CDR3 amino acids: CASSLVSPGYEQYF. In DNA, the CDR3 is TGTGCCAGCAGCTTAGTGTCTCCAGGCTACGAGCAGTACTTC.